This T cell receptor (beta chain) was identified during a study of blood T cell repertoires in COVID-19. V shed 5 bases and J shed 2 bases, with 12 bases lying between them. Germline V gene lookup returns CDR1 SGHNT and CDR2 YENEEA. CDR3 size: 14 residues. Self-reported history from a screening survey and questionnaire set each donor's cohort. Original handling: Amplification with reference gene primers provided the estimates of nucleated cell counts. Assay used: immunoSEQ multiplex PCR; TCRdb lists only in-frame clones, some missing. That table gives V, J and clone size, and the DNA gave D and trimming. The data contain approximately 220,000 clones, 88% of them singletons.

The sequence came from a woman under 40 who had recovered from COVID-19. The source material was PBMCs or T cells enriched from blood (not recorded which). The V and J genes are TRBV11-3 and TRBJ1-1; D unresolved. Here the CDR3 DNA reads TGTGCCAGCAGCCGCTCGGGAGGCAACACTGAAGCTTTCTTT. Its translation: CASSRSGGNTEAFF.